These 18 T cell receptor beta chains originate from one sample sequenced in a study of identical twins. TCRdb re-called the 5' RACE reads with MiXCR, one entry per CDR3 protein. The sample includes 500,000 to 700,000 distinct CDR3 sequences, under 8.5% of them seen just once. This sample was also put to use in a study of yellow fever vaccine responses in identical twins.

The sequencing input was PBMCs. The receptors here all came from a woman aged 18-35 years in good health.

This clonotype appeared a few times. The chain joins TRBV2 to TRBJ2-2, with D hard to call. The V end was cut by 1 base, the J end by 2 bases, with 11 bases between. Germline V gene data show CDR1 as SNHLY and CDR2 as FYNNEI. This CDR3 is built from 16 residues. CDR3 sequence: CASSEGNSPNTGELFF. In nucleotides, the CDR3 is TGTGCCAGCAGTGAAGGGAACAGCCCAAACACCGGGGAGCTGTTTTTT.

V usage is TRBV6-1 and J usage is TRBJ2-5; 10 bases agree with TRBD2. The CDR3 loop spans 19 amino acids. V lost 7 bases and J lost 1; bases outside the gene matches: 18. CDR1 MNHNS and CDR2 SASEGT come from the germline V gene. The CDR3 DNA follows: TGTGCCAGCAAGGACAGGGTAGTGGGTAGCGGGAGGTTCCAAGAGACCCAGTACTTC. It translates to CASKDRVVGSGRFQETQYF.

This rearrangement joins TRBV1 to TRBJ1-5; the D call TRBD1 from the table was never checked on the DNA. TRBV1 is shown as a pseudogene. This CDR3 is 18 amino acids long. CDR3 nucleotides: TGCACCAGCAGCCAAGACACGCCCCGGACAGGGGGCAATCAGCCCCAGCATTTT. The encoded protein is CTSSQDTPRTGGNQPQHF.

About this clonotype: Since a much larger clone is just one base distant, this may be a read error. The rearrangement uses TRBV3-1 and TRBJ2-1; D may be TRBD1 or TRBD2 (5 bases each). V was clipped by 5 bases and J by 15 bases, with 26 bases between them. Per germline, CDR1 LGHDT and CDR2 YNNKEL (reference sequence). CDR3 size: 15 residues. CDR3 sequence (DNA): TGTGCCAGCAGCTCCCAAGGGCGAGGCGGATCGGGGCGGTTCTTC. This sequence encodes CASSSQGRGGSGRFF.

This clonotype appeared a single time. The chain recombines TRBV7-2 with TRBJ2-1; D gene ambiguous. V shed 1 base and J shed 4 bases, with 17 bases lying between them. In germline, CDR1 is SGHTA, CDR2 FQGNSA. This CDR3 region has 17 residues. CDR3 DNA sequence: TGTGCCAGCAGCTTAGTTTCGCCACCGGCGGCGTACAATGAGCAGTTCTTC. Residues: CASSLVSPPAAYNEQFF. Drawing the rest from reference TRBV7-2 and TRBJ2-1, the complete variable domain is GAGVSQSPSNKVTEKGKDVELRCDPISGHTALYWYRQSLGQGLEFLIYFQGNSAPDKSGLPSDRFSAERTGGSVSTLTIQRTQQEDSAVYLCASSLVSPPAAYNEQFFGPGTRLTVL.

This clonotype has at least ten counts. CDR3 DNA: TGTGCCACCAGCAGAGATCTCGAGTTATCGGATACGCAGTATTTT. It specifies CATSRDLELSDTQYF. The chain is built from TRBV15 and TRBJ2-3; D gene ambiguous. CDR1 is LNHNV and CDR2 is YYDKDF in the germline V gene (reference sequence). The V end was cut by 0 bases, the J end by 6 bases, with 13 bases between. CDR3 length equals 15 residues.

This clonotype has a handful of counts. The chain links TRBV15 to TRBJ2-3; 8 bases map to TRBD2. V shed 1 base, J shed 4 bases, and the junction held 4 bases outside the gene matches. The CDR3 has 15 amino acids. Germline loops: CDR1 LNHNV, CDR2 YYDKDF (reference sequence). CDR3 loop: CATSRGGGSSDTQYF. The CDR3 bases are TGTGCCACCAGCAGAGGCGGGGGGAGTTCAGATACGCAGTATTTT.

This clonotype came up a few times. The DNA of the CDR3 is TGTGCCAGCGGAGGACTAGCGGGACCTCCGGGGACAGATACGCAGTATTTT. Its translation is CASGGLAGPPGTDTQYF. The chain carries TRBV9 and TRBJ2-3; 12 bases line up with TRBD2. There are 17 residues in the CDR3. The J segment lost 3 bases and the V segment lost 7 bases, leaving 12 bases of the junction unmatched. Germline lookup yields CDR1 SGDLS and CDR2 YYNGEE.

V is TRBV2 and J is TRBJ1-1; D gene ambiguous. V lost 6 bases and J 1 base, leaving 6 bases between the germline ends. The CDR3 is made up of 12 amino acids. CDR1 and CDR2 from the germline V gene are SNHLY and FYNNEI. The CDR3 DNA reads TGTGCCAGCAGGGAGGCGAACACTGAAGCTTTCTTT. It codes for CASREANTEAFF. Filled out from reference TRBV2 and TRBJ1-1, the complete variable domain reads EPEVTQTPSHQVTQMGQEVILRCVPISNHLYFYWYRQILGQKVEFLVSFYNNEISEKSEIFDDQFSVERPDGSNFTLKIRSTKLEDSAMYFCASREANTEAFFGQGTRLTVV.

The rearrangement joins TRBV28 to TRBJ2-5; 8 positions match TRBD2. CDR1 is MDHEN and CDR2 is SYDVKM in the germline V gene. The trim removed 6 bases at V and 2 bases at J, leaving 2 bases unmatched. The CDR3 covers 13 residues. CDR3 loop: CASRLADQETQYF. CDR3 DNA: TGTGCCAGCAGACTAGCGGATCAAGAGACCCAGTACTTC. The variable domain in full, with the rest retrieved from reference TRBV28 and TRBJ2-5, is DVKVTQSSRYLVKRTGEKVFLECVQDMDHENMFWYRQDPGLGLRLIYFSYDVKMKEKGDIPEGYSVSREKKERFSLILESASTNQTSMYLCASRLADQETQYFGPGTRLLVL.

This rearrangement joins TRBV20-1 to TRBJ2-2, with D possibly being TRBD2 (6 bases). Germline-derived CDR1 and CDR2 are DFQATT and SNEGSKA (reference sequence). The CDR3 runs to 16 residues. The V gene lost 0 bases and the J gene lost 8 bases, with 19 bases spanning the gap. DNA for the CDR3: TGCAGTGCTAGAGATCTCCACGCTAGCGAGACGGGGGAGCTGTTTTTT. Amino acid sequence: CSARDLHASETGELFF.

The chain carries TRBV15 and TRBJ2-1; the match to TRBD2 covers 14 bases. V lost 3 bases, J lost 2 bases, and 6 bases stayed unmatched. Looked up from germline, CDR1 is LNHNV and CDR2 is YYDKDF (reference sequence). The CDR3 contains 18 residues. The DNA of the CDR3 is TGTGCCACCAGCAGGGGACTAGCGGGAGAGTATACCTACAATGAGCAGTTCTTC. This gives the protein CATSRGLAGEYTYNEQFF.

The table lists this clonotype with a few counts. The V and J genes are TRBV7-2 and TRBJ2-5, with 14 positions matching TRBD2. Germline V CDR1 and CDR2: SGHTA, FQGNSA. Trimming cost V 5 bases and J 2 bases; bases outside gene matches: 4. The CDR3 consists of 16 residues. The CDR3 coding sequence is TGTGCCAGCAGCCGACTAGCGGGGGGGCAACAAGAGACCCAGTACTTC. Its translation is CASSRLAGGQQETQYF. The full variable domain, with the rest looked up from reference TRBV7-2 and TRBJ2-5, is GAGVSQSPSNKVTEKGKDVELRCDPISGHTALYWYRQSLGQGLEFLIYFQGNSAPDKSGLPSDRFSAERTGGSVSTLTIQRTQQEDSAVYLCASSRLAGGQQETQYFGPGTRLLVL.

This clonotype came up a few times. The gene calls are TRBV5-1 and TRBJ2-7; TRBD2 matches 7 bases. Trimming at V came to 1 base and at J to 3 bases, leaving 4 bases not matched to a gene. This CDR3 contains 14 residues. Germline-derived CDR1 and CDR2 are SGHRS and YFSETQ. The CDR3 DNA follows: TGCGCCAGCAGCTTGCTGCGGGAGAGCTACGAGCAGTACTTC. Protein: CASSLLRESYEQYF.

The V gene is TRBV27, the J gene TRBJ2-5; 15 nucleotides line up with TRBD2. With V trimmed by 1 base and J by 5 bases, 8 bases remained unmatched. This CDR3 is 18 amino acids long. From germline, CDR1 is MNHEY and CDR2 SMNVEV (reference sequence). CDR3 sequence reads: CASSLYTPGTSGRETQYF. DNA for the CDR3: TGTGCCAGCAGTTTATACACCCCCGGGACTAGCGGGAGGGAGACCCAGTACTTC.

The chain combines TRBV19 with TRBJ1-2; D gene uncertain. The CDR3 is made up of 16 amino acids. Germline CDR1 reads LNHDA; CDR2 reads SQIVND (reference sequence). The V end lost 4 bases, the J end lost 3 bases, and 18 bases lay between the germline ends. This chain's CDR3 is CASSTWSAGLDYGYTF. CDR3 DNA: TGTGCCAGTAGTACATGGTCAGCGGGTCTCGACTATGGCTACACCTTC.

The J gene is TRBJ2-1, the V gene TRBV5-1; D gene unclear. CDR1 is SGHRS, CDR2 YFSETQ, per germline. Trimming removed 4 bases at V and 4 bases at J, with 9 bases between. The CDR3 is 13 amino acids. CDR3 protein: CASSKGVYNEQFF. DNA of the CDR3: TGCGCCAGCAGCAAAGGTGTTTACAATGAGCAGTTCTTC.

This sequence joins TRBV20-1 and TRBJ2-5, with D possibly TRBD2 on 5 matching bases. Trimming stripped 6 bases from V and 5 bases from J, with 16 bases between. Looked up from germline, CDR1 is DFQATT and CDR2 is SNEGSKA (reference sequence). This CDR3 contains 13 residues. CDR3: CSARPGTPETQYF. For the CDR3, the DNA is TGCAGTGCAAGACCGGGAACACCGGAGACCCAGTACTTC.